The 13 T cell receptor beta chains below were found in one sample sequenced in a study of metastatic and nonmetastatic thyroid tumors. TCRdb re-called clones from the PCR reads using MiXCR. The sample holds 15,000 to 20,000 clones, around 31% seen once. No patient had received any treatment before thyroid surgery. Source material: tumor tissue. These receptors all stem from a male donor with papillary thyroid cancer or a benign thyroid nodule (not recorded which). Some clones in this sample may be carry-over from other donors' samples.

This chain links TRBV28 with TRBJ1-6, with D unresolved. This CDR3 spans 17 amino acids. V shed 5 bases and J shed 0 bases, with 14 bases lying between them. Germline CDR1 and CDR2: MDHEN and SYDVKM. The chain's CDR3 is CASSLSGGSSYNSPLHF. As DNA, the CDR3 is TGTGCCAGCAGTCTATCCGGCGGGAGCTCCTATAATTCACCCCTCCACTTT.

This clone was detected many times. V gene TRBV7-9 combines with J gene TRBJ2-1; 11 bases align to TRBD2. The J segment lost 8 bases and the V segment lost 5 bases, leaving 11 bases of the junction unmatched. CDR3 length equals 16 residues. Germline V lookup: CDR1 SEHNR, CDR2 FQNEAQ (reference sequence). The CDR3 region has the DNA TGTGCCAGCAGCCCCCCAAGGCTAGCGGGAGGACATGAGCAGTTCTTC. Residues: CASSPPRLAGGHEQFF.

The sample holds a few counts of this clone. The genes are TRBV10-1 and TRBJ2-7, with TRBD2 matching 10 bases. Germline trimming cut 3 bases from V and 1 base from J; bases unmatched to any gene: 3. Germline-derived CDR1 and CDR2 are WNHNN and SYGVQD (reference sequence). This CDR3 spans 15 amino acids. The CDR3 DNA reads as TGCGCCAGCAGTGATGGGACTAGCGCTTCCTACGAGCAGTACTTC. Amino acids: CASSDGTSASYEQYF.

In this sample, this clone turned up many times. The genes are TRBV11-2 and TRBJ2-3, with 7 bases that match TRBD1. The CDR3 totals 13 residues. J gave up 11 bases and V 2 bases, and 7 bases lay outside the gene matches. Germline-derived CDR1 and CDR2 are SGHAT and FQNNGV. The CDR3 protein is CASSLSSGGGQYF. CDR3 DNA sequence: TGTGCCAGCAGCTTATCATCAGGGGGTGGGCAGTATTTT.

The chain joins TRBV4-1 to TRBJ1-6, with unresolved D. Between the trimmed V and J ends, which lost 10 bases and 7 bases, there was a span of 26 bases. Germline V gene data show CDR1 as MGHRA and CDR2 as YSYEKL. The CDR3 consists of 17 residues. The CDR3 spells CATCQRVLGIENSPLHF. CDR3 sequence (DNA): TGCGCCACCTGCCAAAGGGTACTCGGGATTGAAAATTCACCCCTCCACTTT.

The CDR3 loop reads CASSQDIYRLNEKLFF. In DNA form, the CDR3 reads TGCGCCAGCAGCCAAGATATCTACCGCTTAAATGAAAAACTGTTTTTT. The chain employs TRBV4-1 and TRBJ1-4, with D hard to call. Germline CDR1 MGHRA, CDR2 YSYEKL. V was cut by 0 bases and J by 5 bases, with 13 bases left in between. There are 16 residues in the CDR3.

This clone is deemed medium-sized. The V call is TRBV7-3, the J call TRBJ2-3, with TRBD1 as a possible D gene (5 bases). The CDR3 has 15 amino acids. Germline V lookup: CDR1 SGHTA, CDR2 FQGTGA. V was pared by 0 bases and J by 1 base, with 8 bases between. The CDR3 coding sequence is TGTGCCAGCAGCTTAACAGGGGCCCGCACAGATACGCAGTATTTT. The encoded protein is CASSLTGARTDTQYF.

On this clone itself: In this CDR3 the conserved last residue, phenylalanine or tryptophan, is missing, so a read error is likely. The gene calls are TRBV4-1 and TRBJ1-2; D perhaps matches TRBD1 (5 bases). V was cut by 1 base and J by 4 bases, with 13 bases left in between. The CDR3 has 15 residues. The germline V gene has CDR1 MGHRA and CDR2 YSYEKL. The CDR3 bases are TGCGCCAGCAGCCAAGTCCAGGGTAGTAGCTATGGCTACACCCTC. It encodes CASSQVQGSSYGYTL.

A remark on this clone: Lacking the conserved final phenylalanine or tryptophan, this CDR3 likely reflects a read error. This chain links TRBV13 with TRBJ1-2; D might be TRBD1 (5 bases). Trimming removed 4 bases from V and 5 bases from J, with 11 bases in between. This CDR3 comprises 13 residues. CDR1 and CDR2 from the germline V gene are PRHDT and FYEKMQ (reference sequence). The CDR3 region has the DNA TGTGCCAGCAGCTCCAGCGGGACTTATGGCTACACCGTA. This translates into CASSSSGTYGYTV.

The rearrangement uses TRBV2 and TRBJ2-2; D unclear. The CDR3 sequence is 14 residues long. Germline V gene data show CDR1 as SNHLY and CDR2 as FYNNEI. The germline V and J ends were trimmed by 7 bases and 12 bases, with 21 bases remaining between them. CDR3 nucleotides: TGTGCCAGCACCCTGTTGACTTCCACCATGAAGCTGTTTTTT. Encoded protein: CASTLLTSTMKLFF.

The chain carries TRBV6-1 and TRBJ1-2; TRBD1 matches at 9 bases. Per germline, CDR1 MNHNS and CDR2 SASEGT. This CDR3 is built from 13 residues. V gave up 4 bases and J gave up 9 bases; unmatched junction bases: 6. The CDR3 loop is CASSVRTGDRYTF. DNA for the CDR3: TGTGCCAGCAGTGTCCGGACAGGGGACCGCTACACCTTC.

This clone occurred a few times. The chain combines TRBV2 with TRBJ1-2; D unresolved. The CDR3 sequence is 14 residues long. Trimming pared 7 bases from V and 8 bases from J, leaving 20 bases between. The germline V gene has CDR1 SNHLY and CDR2 FYNNEI. For the CDR3, the DNA is TGTGCCAGCATCCGGACGCCTATATCGGGGGGCTACACCTTC. This codes for CASIRTPISGGYTF.

Within the sample, this clone is medium-sized. The V and J genes are TRBV20-1 and TRBJ1-2; D is uncertain. CDR1 is DFQATT, CDR2 SNEGSKA, per germline (reference sequence). V was clipped by 3 bases and J by 2 bases, with 13 bases between them. This CDR3 comprises 14 residues. CDR3 residues: CSASSPPGNYGYTF. The CDR3 nucleotides read TGCAGTGCTAGTTCCCCCCCGGGAAACTATGGCTACACCTTC.